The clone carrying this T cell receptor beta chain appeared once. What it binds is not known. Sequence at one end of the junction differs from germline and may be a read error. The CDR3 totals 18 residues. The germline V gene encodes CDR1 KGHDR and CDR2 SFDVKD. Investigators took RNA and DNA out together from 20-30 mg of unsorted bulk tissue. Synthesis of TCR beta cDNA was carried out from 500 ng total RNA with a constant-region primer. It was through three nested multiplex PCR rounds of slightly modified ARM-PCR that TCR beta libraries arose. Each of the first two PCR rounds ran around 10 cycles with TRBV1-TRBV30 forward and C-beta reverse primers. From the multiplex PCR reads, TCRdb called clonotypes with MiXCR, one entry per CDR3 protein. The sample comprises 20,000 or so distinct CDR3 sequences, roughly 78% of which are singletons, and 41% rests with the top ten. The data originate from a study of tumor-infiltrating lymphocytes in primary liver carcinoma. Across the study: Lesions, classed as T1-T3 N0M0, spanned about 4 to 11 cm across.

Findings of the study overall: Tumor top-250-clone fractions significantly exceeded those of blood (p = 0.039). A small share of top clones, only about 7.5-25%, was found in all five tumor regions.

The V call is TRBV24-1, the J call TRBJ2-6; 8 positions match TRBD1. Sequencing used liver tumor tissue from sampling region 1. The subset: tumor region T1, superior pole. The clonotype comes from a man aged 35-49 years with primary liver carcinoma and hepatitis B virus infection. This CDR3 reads CATSDTGTGDPGVNVLTF. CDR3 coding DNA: TGTGCCACCAGTGATACCGGGACAGGTGACCCTGGGGTCAACGTCCTGACTTTC.